These 11 T cell receptor beta chains were all obtained from the same sample, sequenced in a study of blood T cell repertoires in COVID-19. Sequencing used immunoSEQ multiplex PCR; TCRdb keeps in-frame clones, though not all of them. The sample consists of approximately 200,000 clones, about 88% of them appearing once. The sample consisted of peripheral blood. These receptors were obtained from a woman in her sixties or seventies with acute or convalescent COVID-19.

The J gene is TRBJ1-3, the V gene TRBV3-1 (or the pseudogene TRBV3-2); unclear D gene. Germline V gives CDR1 LGHDT, CDR2 YNNKEL (reference sequence). The CDR3 runs to 16 residues. The ends were cut back, 3 bases at V and 0 bases at J, with 12 bases in the middle. The chain's CDR3 is CASSHSNEGSGNTIYF. The CDR3 nucleotides read TGTGCCAGCAGCCACTCCAACGAGGGCTCTGGAAACACCATATATTTT.

The genes are TRBV9 and TRBJ1-6; 9 positions agree with TRBD1. Per germline, CDR1 SGDLS and CDR2 YYNGEE. V trimming: 3 bases; J trimming: 10 bases; junction bases outside the gene matches: 5. The CDR3 has 14 amino acids. The chain's CDR3 is CASSEGTGRSPLHF. DNA for the CDR3: TGTGCCAGCAGCGAGGGGACAGGGAGATCACCCCTCCACTTT.

The chain couples TRBV7-2 to TRBJ1-3; D gene unclear. Looked up from germline, CDR1 is SGHTA and CDR2 is FQGNSA. The ends were cut back, 1 base at V and 0 bases at J, with 7 bases in the middle. This CDR3 spans 15 amino acids. This chain's CDR3 is CASSLDLASGNTIYF. CDR3 sequence (DNA): TGTGCCAGCAGCTTAGATTTGGCCTCTGGAAACACCATATATTTT.

V is TRBV29-1 and J is TRBJ1-2, with D possibly being TRBD1 (5 bases). Germline CDR1 SQVTM, CDR2 ANQGSEA. This CDR3 spans 12 amino acids. With 7 bases removed from V and 7 bases from J, the gap between germline ends came to 16 bases. The CDR3 here is CSGTGTDSGYTF. The DNA of the CDR3 is TGCAGCGGGACCGGGACTGACTCTGGCTACACCTTC. Based on the CDR3 plus reference TRBV29-1 and TRBJ1-2, the full variable domain is SAVISQKPSRDICQRGTSLTIQCQVDSQVTMMFWYRQQPGQSLTLIATANQGSEATYESGFVIDKFPISRPNLTFSTLTVSNMSPEDSSIYLCSGTGTDSGYTFGSGTRLTVV.

The chain couples TRBV6-5 to TRBJ2-1, with D unclear. V lost 4 bases, J lost 7 bases, and 5 bases lay in between. In germline, CDR1 is MNHEY, CDR2 SVGAGI. This CDR3 spans 11 amino acids. The CDR3 is CASSFRNEQFF. DNA for the CDR3: TGTGCCAGCAGTTTCAGGAATGAGCAGTTCTTC.

The chain recombines TRBV6-2 or TRBV6-3 with TRBJ2-2, with 13 bases identical to TRBD2. CDR1 and CDR2 from the germline V gene are MNHEY and SVGEGT. The CDR3 sequence is 17 residues long. Trimming took 6 bases from V and 7 from J; bases not matched to a gene: 11. In DNA form, the CDR3 reads TGTGCCAGCAGCCTATTGACTAGCGGGAGGATAAGCGGGGAGCTGTTTTTT. It yields the protein CASSLLTSGRISGELFF.

V gene TRBV2 combines with J gene TRBJ1-1; 9 bases fit TRBD1. V trimming: 8 bases; J trimming: 2 bases; junction bases outside the gene matches: 6. Germline CDR1 SNHLY, CDR2 FYNNEI. This CDR3 is 14 amino acids long. CDR3 DNA: TGTGCCAGCGACCGACAGGGGGTAAACACTGAAGCTTTCTTT. Protein product: CASDRQGVNTEAFF.

This chain links TRBV6-4 with TRBJ2-1, with D unclear. There are 18 residues in the CDR3. CDR1 and CDR2 (germline): MRHNA, SNTAGT. With 4 bases removed from V and 2 bases from J, the gap between germline ends came to 21 bases. The CDR3 bases are TGTGCCAGCAGTGGGATCATCCAGGAATCCCCTACCTACAATGAGCAGTTCTTC. Protein: CASSGIIQESPTYNEQFF.

J is TRBJ2-7 and V is TRBV6-5; no definite D call. The germline V and J ends were trimmed by 6 bases and 0 bases, with 12 bases remaining between them. CDR3 length equals 14 residues. Germline CDR1 reads MNHEY; CDR2 reads SVGAGI. The CDR3 region has the DNA TGTGCCAGCAGACTGGCAGGCTACTCCTACGAGCAGTACTTC. This sequence encodes CASRLAGYSYEQYF.

V gene TRBV2 combines with J gene TRBJ1-2; D is perhaps TRBD1 (6 bases). Germline V gene sequence: CDR1 SNHLY, CDR2 FYNNEI. The V and J ends lost 5 bases and 6 bases respectively, with 16 bases between them. This CDR3 comprises 14 residues. CDR3 sequence (DNA): TGTGCCAGCAGTTTCCAGGACAGAGGAGATGGCTACACCTTC. Translating it yields CASSFQDRGDGYTF.

The V gene is TRBV3-1 (or the pseudogene TRBV3-2), the J gene TRBJ2-1; 7 bases align to TRBD1. Per germline, CDR1 LGHDT and CDR2 YNNKEL (reference sequence). CDR3 size: 15 residues. The V gene end was trimmed by 0 bases and the J gene end by 2 bases; junction bases not matched to a gene: 1. CDR3 DNA: TGTGCCAGCAGCCAAGAGGGACAGCCCTACAATGAGCAGTTCTTC. This codes for CASSQEGQPYNEQFF.